A selection of T cell receptor beta chains follows, all from one sample in a study of shared T cell receptors in the human thymus. Assay used: immunoSEQ multiplex PCR; TCRdb lists only in-frame clones, some missing. The data contain hundreds of thousands of clones, 70% to 90% of them singletons. These data were also reused for a study on human thymus T cells.

The sample taken for sequencing was thymocytes. Every receptor here comes from a girl in the first two years of life with a congenital heart defect. Both conserved end residues are part of each CDR3. A D gene is named only where the DNA matches it firmly. Size is stated for part of the rows, as once, few or many counts, or as a class when the clone is expanded.

abundance	v_gene	d_gene	j_gene	CDR3aa	CDR3nt
once	TRBV5-6	-	TRBJ1-1	CASSLGVGRRAFF	TGTGCCAGCAGCTTGGGTGTAGGTCGGCGGGCTTTCTTT
-	TRBV11-2	TRBD1	TRBJ2-7	CAVDRAPYEQYF	TGTGCCGTCGACAGGGCCCCCTACGAGCAGTACTTC
-	TRBV5-1	TRBD1	TRBJ2-5	CASSIGQGAVRETQYF	TGCGCCAGCAGCATAGGACAGGGGGCGGTTAGGGAGACCCAGTACTTC
-	TRBV2	-	TRBJ2-7	CASSVWTEAYEQYF	TGTGCCAGCAGTGTGTGGACAGAGGCATACGAGCAGTACTTC
-	TRBV29-1	-	TRBJ1-1	CSATMNTEAFF	TGCAGCGCGACTATGAACACTGAAGCTTTCTTT
-	TRBV6-4	-	TRBJ1-3	CASSITGTGNTIYF	TGTGCCAGCAGTATTACAGGGACTGGAAACACCATATATTTT
few	TRBV5-1	-	TRBJ2-1	CASSTSTAVRGYNEQFF	TGCGCCAGCAGCACAAGTACGGCAGTCCGGGGCTACAATGAGCAGTTCTTC
-	TRBV27	-	TRBJ1-5	CASRNLDGGISQPQHF	TGTGCCAGCCGGAACTTGGACGGAGGTATATCTCAGCCCCAGCATTTT
-	TRBV6-5	TRBD1	TRBJ1-3	CASSRDRDSGNTIYF	TGTGCCAGCAGCCGGGACAGAGACTCTGGAAACACCATATATTTT
-	TRBV10-2	-	TRBJ2-6	CASSGRGPYANVLTF	TGCGCCAGCAGCGGGCGGGGGCCCTACGCCAACGTCCTGACTTTC
few	TRBV27	-	TRBJ2-7	CASSPRLGGGDQYEQYF	TGTGCCAGCAGTCCCCGGTTAGGTGGCGGGGATCAATACGAGCAGTACTTC
-	TRBV27	TRBD1	TRBJ1-5	CASSSDRGQSNQPQHF	TGTGCCAGCAGTTCGGACAGGGGGCAGAGCAATCAGCCCCAGCATTTT
-	TRBV29-1	TRBD1	TRBJ1-2	CSVGRGDRAANYGYTF	TGCAGCGTGGGCCGGGGGGACAGGGCTGCTAACTATGGCTACACCTTC
-	TRBV27	TRBD1	TRBJ1-1	CASSIRQGQDSPDRFAFF	TGTGCCAGCAGTATACGGCAGGGACAGGATAGTCCGGACCGGTTTGCTTTCTTT
-	TRBV6-4	-	TRBJ1-2	CASSGSGGYTF	TGTGCCAGCAGTGGGTCTGGCGGCTACACCTTC
-	TRBV6-1	-	TRBJ1-5	CASSEALRETQHF	TGTGCCAGCAGTGAAGCGCTTCGGGAGACCCAGCATTTT
-	TRBV5-1	TRBD1	TRBJ1-2	CASKRDSLANYGYTF	TGCGCCAGCAAACGGGACAGCCTAGCTAACTATGGCTACACCTTC
-	TRBV4-3	-	TRBJ1-2	CASRPTGSYGYTF	TGCGCCAGCAGACCGACAGGCTCCTATGGCTACACCTTC
-	TRBV5-4	TRBD1	TRBJ1-2	CASSTTGTGGYTF	TGTGCCAGCAGCACCACCGGGACAGGGGGCTACACCTTC
-	TRBV10-3	-	TRBJ1-4	CAISDRVDEKLFF	TGTGCCATCAGTGACAGGGTTGATGAAAAACTGTTTTTT
-	TRBV5-8	TRBD1	TRBJ2-3	CASGMTGSRVTDTQYF	TGTGCCAGCGGGATGACAGGGAGTAGGGTCACAGATACGCAGTATTTT
-	TRBV7-9	-	TRBJ1-6	CASSSQGGNSPLHF	TGTGCCAGCAGTTCACAGGGTGGGAATTCACCCCTCCACTTT
-	TRBV6-1	-	TRBJ1-5	CASSEGTYSNQPQHF	TGTGCCAGCAGTGAAGGAACATATAGCAATCAGCCCCAGCATTTT
-	TRBV14	-	TRBJ1-2	CASSPAGDGYTF	TGTGCCAGCAGCCCCGCCGGGGATGGCTACACCTTC
-	TRBV5-4	-	TRBJ1-1	CASSSGYTEAFF	TGTGCCAGCAGCTCAGGGTACACTGAAGCTTTCTTT
-	TRBV7-7	TRBD2	TRBJ2-2	CASSLLAGGEGSGELFF	TGTGCTAGCAGCTTACTAGCGGGGGGGGAAGGATCCGGGGAGCTGTTTTTT
once	TRBV18	TRBD1	TRBJ2-4	CASSPNRGAKNIQYF	TGTGCCAGCTCACCCAACAGGGGAGCCAAAAACATTCAGTACTTC
once	TRBV7-9	TRBD1	TRBJ1-4	CASKSAGTGPEKLFF	TGTGCCAGCAAATCCGCCGGGACAGGGCCAGAAAAACTGTTTTTT
-	TRBV28	-	TRBJ1-5	CASSFPQGNRGNQPQHF	TGTGCCAGCAGTTTTCCCCAGGGGAACCGGGGCAATCAGCCCCAGCATTTT
-	TRBV6-4	-	TRBJ2-1	CASSDGTVNEQFF	TGTGCCAGCAGTGACGGTACAGTCAATGAGCAGTTCTTC
-	TRBV10-3	-	TRBJ1-5	CAISEGDTQNYQPQHF	TGTGCCATCAGTGAAGGGGACACCCAGAACTATCAGCCCCAGCATTTT
-	TRBV28	TRBD2	TRBJ2-3	CASSSPGLAGGRPPTDTQYF	TGTGCCAGCAGTTCCCCGGGACTAGCGGGGGGCCGCCCCCCCACAGATACGCAGTATTTT
-	TRBV20-1	-	TRBJ1-2	CSALGEDGYTF	TGCAGCGCTCTGGGGGAGGATGGCTACACCTTC
-	TRBV7-6	-	TRBJ2-7	CASSLLLNYEQYF	TGTGCCAGCAGCTTATTATTAAACTACGAGCAGTACTTC
-	TRBV7-6	TRBD1	TRBJ1-5	CASSLHGQGQEPNSNQPQHF	TGTGCCAGCAGCTTGCACGGTCAGGGACAGGAGCCTAATAGCAATCAGCCCCAGCATTTT
-	TRBV19	-	TRBJ1-2	CASTGIYGYTF	TGTGCCAGTACAGGCATCTATGGCTACACCTTC
-	TRBV9	-	TRBJ1-2	CASSVAERDTTNYGYTF	TGTGCCAGCAGCGTAGCTGAGAGGGACACAACCAACTATGGCTACACCTTC
few	TRBV7-9	TRBD1	TRBJ1-2	CASSPGTGSYGYTF	TGTGCCAGCAGCCCCGGGACAGGGTCTTATGGCTACACCTTC